This T cell receptor (beta chain) was obtained from a study of T cells after yellow fever vaccination (dated by TCRdb to the late 2010s). Describing the broader study: The SMART-Seq v4 Ultra Low Input RNA kit was used to prepare libraries from fractions with low cell numbers. To track T-cell clones before and after primary and booster YFV17D yellow fever vaccination, bulk TCR alpha and beta repertoires were sequenced longitudinally. Two healthy male donors, one aged 18 to 30 and one aged 30 to 40 years, were included in the cohort. Bulk PBMC replicates and cell subsets were isolated from blood drawn at multiple timepoints before and after both primary and secondary immunization.

TCR cDNA was synthesized by 5'RACE template switching, which introduced a universal primer site and unique molecular identifiers. cDNA synthesis was primed from both the TCR alpha and TCR beta constant segments. Two PCR steps were used to amplify libraries, with sample barcodes and sequencing adapters being added in the second step. Libraries were sequenced on Illumina HiSeq 2500 (2x100 bp) or NovaSeq (2x150 bp). The original methods were these. MIGEC handled demultiplexing of reads and collapsing into UMI consensus sequences, while MiXCR performed V(D)J alignment. Vaccine-responding clonotypes were identified with edgeR using replicate PBMC samples, with FDR below 0.01 and a log2 fold change above 5 up to day 15 being required. Each bulk clonotype received a CD4 or CD8 identity based on whether the sequenced CD4 or CD8 repertoire contained that clonotype at higher abundance. The public sequencing data were trimmed at Q25 with fastp and processed into clonotypes with MiXCR by TCRdb, which kept only in-frame beta chains. Each entry is one CDR3 protein sequence, shown with its most common DNA and genes. These V and J calls rely on TCRdb rather than the paper's analysis. Here the sample has hundreds of thousands of distinct CDR3 sequences; around 8.1% occur a single time. The leading ten clones occupy approximately 15% of the sample.

As regards this clonotype: The clone's antigen remains unknown. Qualities for individual bases were not recorded, and no much larger clone is one base off.

The germline V gene encodes CDR1 MNHNS and CDR2 SASEGT. V and J are truncated by 2 bases and 4 bases respectively, leaving an intervening sequence of 5 bases. The CDR3 runs 12 amino acids, cysteine and phenylalanine included. CDR3 DNA is the only sequence kept; it has 36 bases, read in frame from the first base. The treatment or condition label, read with the paper, signifies: live attenuated yellow fever vaccine strain. At each blood-draw timepoint, two biological replicates of bulk PBMCs were collected. A standard Ficoll-Paque protocol was used to isolate PBMCs from peripheral blood. TriZol was used to extract RNA from bulk PBMCs, from CD4 and CD8 fractions, and from dextramer-positive and dextramer-negative fractions. Findings and caveats that apply to the study as a whole: Compared with the primary T-cell response, the secondary T-cell response was faster but weaker, reaching its peak on day 5 rather than on day 15. Because abundant contaminating clonotypes from the bulk population could be contained in FACS-sorted repertoires, computational filtering was required. A small fraction of clonotypes appeared in both the CD4 and CD8 compartments, likely as a result of convergent recombination. The study included only a couple of donors, which limits how far the findings can be generalized. Most clones expanded after primary vaccination were re-detected after the booster (96% of CD4 and 80% to 90% of CD8), suggesting broad memory maintenance.

This clonotype was obtained from a man aged 18 to 29 who received the YFV17D yellow fever vaccine. The sequence is built from TRBV6-1 and TRBJ1-1; too little of a D gene remains to name it. Here the sequenced sample was PBMCs, taken approximately 40 days after the first yellow fever vaccination. The sequence in DNA is TGTGCCAGCAGTGAAAAGGCCACTGAAGCTTTCTTT. Translated, this is CASSEKATEAFF.